This paragraph covers one T cell receptor beta chain sequence. Its antigen is not identified. Germline V gives CDR1 SGDLS, CDR2 YYNGEE. This CDR3 is 12 amino acids long. V dropped 8 bases and J dropped 3; count of bases not matched to a gene: 3. Researchers ran the PCR with 60 Vbeta and 13 Jbeta primers. The table came from immunoSEQ multiplex PCR; TCRdb's copy has only in-frame clones and leaves some out. The sample has around 80,000 clones; over 65% are singletons. This sample is drawn from a study of cytomegalovirus exposure and HLA in healthy donors. Study-wide results and limits: HLA allele associations emerged for roughly 16,000 TCR beta sequences in a later analysis, at 0.05 false discovery rate. Some highly shared sequence variants likely arose as a pipeline artifact.

Sequenced: PBMCs. The TCR comes from a man aged 35 to 55 in good health and CMV-seropositive. This sequence joins TRBV9 and TRBJ2-5; 8 bases agree with TRBD1. CDR3 DNA: TGTGCCAGTTCGACAGGGGAAGAGACCCAGTACTTC. Protein: CASSTGEETQYF.